What follows are 25 T cell receptor beta chains derived from one specimen sequenced in a study of blood T cell repertoires in COVID-19. Method: immunoSEQ multiplex PCR; TCRdb's copy keeps in-frame clones and lacks some. The sample includes a few hundred thousand clones, about nine tenths of them seen just once. What was sequenced was peripheral blood. These receptors were collected from a person aged 18 to 29 with COVID-19, enrolled during active disease.

The rearrangement uses TRBV15 and TRBJ2-2; 14 bases align to TRBD2. J lost 1 base, V lost 6 bases, and 7 bases had no gene match. The CDR3 totals 18 residues. Looked up from germline, CDR1 is LNHNV and CDR2 is YYDKDF (reference sequence). DNA of the CDR3: TGTGCCACCAGACCGGGGACTAGCGGGAGCGAGAACACCGGGGAGCTGTTTTTT. Translation gives CATRPGTSGSENTGELFF.

This chain joins TRBV7-8 and TRBJ1-1; 8 bases are a match to TRBD1. The CDR3 length is 16 residues. Looked up from germline, CDR1 is SGHVS and CDR2 is FQNEAQ. The J segment lost 3 bases and the V segment lost 8 bases, leaving 14 bases of the junction unmatched. The DNA for the CDR3 is TGTGCCAGCCATCCAGGGGGCCGGTTTATAGACACTGAAGCTTTCTTT. It encodes CASHPGGRFIDTEAFF.

This chain uses TRBV28 with TRBJ1-2; 10 nucleotides line up with TRBD1. This CDR3 spans 17 amino acids. In germline, CDR1 is MDHEN, CDR2 SYDVKM. Trimming at V came to 1 base and at J to 4 bases, leaving 9 bases not matched to a gene. The CDR3 spells CASSLSGQGKGAYGYTF. CDR3 nucleotides: TGTGCCAGCAGTTTATCGGGACAGGGGAAGGGAGCCTATGGCTACACCTTC.

CDR3: CASSQTATNEKLFF. The CDR3, as DNA: TGCGCCAGCAGCCAGACAGCAACTAATGAAAAACTGTTTTTT. This chain links TRBV4-1 with TRBJ1-4; D might be TRBD1 (5 bases). Germline CDR1 is MGHRA and CDR2 is YSYEKL. The CDR3 totals 14 residues. With 3 bases removed from V and 0 bases from J, the gap between germline ends came to 5 bases.

The chain has TRBV5-6 and TRBJ1-2, with 7 bases identical to TRBD1. Germline CDR1 SGHDT, CDR2 YYEEEE. V gave up 5 bases and J gave up 3 bases; unmatched junction bases: 4. The CDR3 consists of 13 residues. The CDR3 DNA is TGTGCCAGCAGGTACGGGACAGACTATGGCTACACCTTC. It encodes CASRYGTDYGYTF. Full variable domain (outside the CDR3, taken from reference TRBV5-6 and TRBJ1-2): DAGVTQSPTHLIKTRGQQVTLRCSPKSGHDTVSWYQQALGQGPQFIFQYYEEEERQRGNFPDRFSGHQFPNYSSELNVNALLLGDSALYLCASRYGTDYGYTFGSGTRLTVV.

This CDR3 is CSGRGNEQFF. CDR3 nucleotides: TGCAGCGGGAGGGGCAATGAGCAGTTCTTC. This sequence joins TRBV29-1 and TRBJ2-1; tentative D call: TRBD2 (6 bases). Looked up from germline, CDR1 is SQVTM and CDR2 is ANQGSEA. CDR3 size: 10 residues. The V end was cut by 7 bases, the J end by 6 bases, with 7 bases between.

The chain is built from TRBV5-1 and TRBJ2-2; 7 nucleotides line up with TRBD1. The germline V gene encodes CDR1 SGHRS and CDR2 YFSETQ. The ends lost 5 bases at V and 7 bases at J; junction bases unmatched: 14. The CDR3 runs to 16 residues. CDR3 DNA: TGCGCCAGCAGGCACGTCGGAGAGGGGGCAGGCGGGGAGCTGTTTTTT. Protein product: CASRHVGEGAGGELFF. The full variable domain, in which reference TRBV5-1 and TRBJ2-2 provide the parts outside the CDR3, is KAGVTQTPRYLIKTRGQQVTLSCSPISGHRSVSWYQQTPGQGLQFLFEYFSETQRNKGNFPGRFSGRQFSNSRSEMNVSTLELGDSALYLCASRHVGEGAGGELFFGEGSRLTVL.

CDR3 nucleotides: TGTGCCAGTAGTATAGATAACAGCGGGCGGGCCTACGAGCAGTACTTC. Translating it yields CASSIDNSGRAYEQYF. V is TRBV19 and J is TRBJ2-7; D possibly corresponds to TRBD2 (6 bases). The CDR3 length is 16 residues. Deletions cut 0 bases from V and 2 bases from J, with 14 bases between. In germline, CDR1 is LNHDA, CDR2 SQIVND (reference sequence).

This rearrangement joins TRBV6-5 to TRBJ2-5; 7 bases agree with TRBD1. The J segment lost 0 bases and the V segment lost 11 bases, leaving 6 bases of the junction unmatched. This CDR3 spans 13 amino acids. Germline V gene lookup returns CDR1 MNHEY and CDR2 SVGAGI. CDR3 region: CAVRGQYQETQYF. CDR3 nucleotides: TGTGCCGTTCGGGGACAGTACCAAGAGACCCAGTACTTC.

The chain uses TRBV5-6 and TRBJ2-7, with D possibly matching TRBD2 (6 bases). Germline-derived CDR1 and CDR2 are SGHDT and YYEEEE. The V end was cut by 5 bases, the J end by 0 bases, with 9 bases between. CDR3 length: 13 residues. The CDR3 DNA is TGTGCCAGCAGTCGGGGGAACTCCTACGAGCAGTACTTC. Encoded protein: CASSRGNSYEQYF.

Here the CDR3 reads CAISASGGVQETQYF. Written as DNA, the CDR3 is TGTGCCATCAGCGCTAGCGGGGGGGTCCAAGAGACCCAGTACTTC. J is TRBJ2-5 and V is TRBV10-3; 12 nucleotides agree with TRBD2. The CDR3 runs to 15 residues. The J segment lost 1 base and the V segment lost 6 bases, leaving 3 bases of the junction unmatched. Germline V gene lookup returns CDR1 ENHRY and CDR2 SYGVKD.

This clone has a handful of counts. The chain links TRBV19 to TRBJ2-5; D is unresolved. Trimming removed 3 bases from V and 4 bases from J, with 9 bases in between. Germline V gene lookup returns CDR1 LNHDA and CDR2 SQIVND (reference sequence). The CDR3 covers 13 residues. The CDR3 coding sequence is TGTGCCAGTAGTATGGCGCCGGGAGAGACCCAGTACTTC. Protein product: CASSMAPGETQYF.

V gene TRBV30 combines with J gene TRBJ2-1, with D perhaps TRBD2 (6 bases). This CDR3 contains 14 residues. Trimming took off 0 bases at V and 5 bases at J, with 11 bases between the two ends. Looked up from germline, CDR1 is GTSNPN and CDR2 is SVGIG (reference sequence). The CDR3 region has the DNA TGTGCCTGGAGTGTAGGCGGGAAGAACAATGAGCAGTTCTTC. Protein: CAWSVGGKNNEQFF.

For this clone: Other DNA sequences in this sample translate to the same CDR3. The V call is TRBV4-1, the J call TRBJ2-2, with D tentatively TRBD2 (6 bases). The V gene's germline CDR1 is MGHRA and CDR2 YSYEKL. The V and J ends lost 1 base and 1 base respectively, with 7 bases between them. The CDR3 spans 15 residues. DNA for the CDR3: TGCGCCAGCAGCCAAGTCGGGGGGAACACCGGGGAGCTGTTTTTT. It translates to CASSQVGGNTGELFF.

J is TRBJ1-6 and V is TRBV3-1 (or the pseudogene TRBV3-2); D remains ambiguous. Germline CDR1 is LGHDT and CDR2 is YNNKEL (reference sequence). The CDR3 consists of 15 residues. The germline V and J ends were trimmed by 2 bases and 7 bases, with 12 bases remaining between them. CDR3 bases: TGTGCCAGCAGCCAACGTGAGACTGGGAATTCACCCCTCCACTTT. It translates to CASSQRETGNSPLHF.

V is TRBV18 and J is TRBJ2-2; D might be TRBD2 (5 bases). Germline V lookup: CDR1 KGHSH, CDR2 LQKENI. The V gene lost 0 bases and the J gene lost 4 bases, with 12 bases spanning the gap. The CDR3 consists of 16 residues. The CDR3 DNA sequence: TGTGCCAGCTCACCACCGAGAGGCGAGGGCACCGGGGAGCTGTTTTTT. Protein product: CASSPPRGEGTGELFF.

This clone was found a few times. V is TRBV27 and J is TRBJ1-6; 10 bases align to TRBD1. The V segment lost 6 bases and the J segment 10 bases; nucleotides outside the gene matches: 9. CDR1 and CDR2 (germline): MNHEY, SMNVEV (reference sequence). The CDR3 loop spans 15 amino acids. As DNA, the CDR3 is TGTGCCAGCAGCCCTTCGACAGGGGGCTTATCACCCCTCCACTTT. Protein: CASSPSTGGLSPLHF.

The chain joins TRBV18 to TRBJ1-6; possibly TRBD1 for D (6 bases). Germline CDR1 reads KGHSH; CDR2 reads LQKENI. The CDR3 loop spans 15 amino acids. The V end was cut by 2 bases, the J end by 6 bases, with 11 bases between. The chain's CDR3 is CASSPEAGVNSPLHF. In DNA form, the CDR3 reads TGTGCCAGCTCACCAGAGGCAGGGGTTAATTCACCCCTCCACTTT.

V gene TRBV5-6 combines with J gene TRBJ1-1; 7 bases agree with TRBD1. V trimming: 0 bases; J trimming: 3 bases; junction bases outside the gene matches: 2. Looked up from germline, CDR1 is SGHDT and CDR2 is YYEEEE. CDR3 length equals 14 residues. This CDR3 is CASSLAQGYTEAFF. The CDR3 bases are TGTGCCAGCAGCTTGGCACAGGGGTACACTGAAGCTTTCTTT.

The rearrangement uses TRBV19 and TRBJ2-5; 8 bases align to TRBD2. The CDR3 spans 14 residues. The V gene's germline CDR1 is LNHDA and CDR2 SQIVND (reference sequence). Trimming at V came to 4 bases and at J to 4 bases, leaving 5 bases not matched to a gene. Here the CDR3 DNA reads TGTGCCAGTAGTAATATAGCGGGACGAGAGACCCAGTACTTC. As protein: CASSNIAGRETQYF.

The gene calls are TRBV19 and TRBJ1-5, with TRBD1 matching 7 bases. Trimming at V came to 4 bases and at J to 3 bases, leaving 3 bases not matched to a gene. This CDR3 comprises 14 residues. CDR1 is LNHDA, CDR2 SQIVND, per germline (reference sequence). CDR3 nucleotides: TGTGCCAGTAGTAAGGGACAGATCAATCAGCCCCAGCATTTT. It codes for CASSKGQINQPQHF.

CDR3 in DNA: TGTGCCAGCAGTCCACTCCAGGGTCCCGAGCAGTACTTC. Translating gives CASSPLQGPEQYF. V and J are TRBV27 and TRBJ2-7; possibly TRBD1 for D (5 bases). CDR3 length: 13 amino acids. Looked up from germline, CDR1 is MNHEY and CDR2 is SMNVEV (reference sequence). Trimming shortened V by 5 bases and J by 6 bases, and 14 bases separated the two germline ends.

This clone was found once. The V gene is TRBV28, the J gene TRBJ2-7; the D is unclear. This CDR3 has 14 amino acids. Trimming shortened V by 2 bases and J by 3 bases, and 11 bases separated the two germline ends. CDR1 and CDR2 from the germline V gene are MDHEN and SYDVKM. The CDR3 bases are TGTGCCAGCAGTTTAGCGGTTCCGAACTACGAGCAGTACTTC. Translating gives CASSLAVPNYEQYF.

The chain combines TRBV4-3 with TRBJ2-3; 9 bases are shared with TRBD1. The germline gives CDR1 LGHNA, CDR2 YSLEER. J gave up 5 bases and V 0 bases, and 12 bases lay outside the gene matches. The CDR3 sequence is 18 residues long. The CDR3 is CASSQEMIRGTGRDTQYF. CDR3 coding DNA: TGCGCCAGCAGCCAAGAGATGATTAGGGGGACAGGGCGAGATACGCAGTATTTT.

This clone was seen only a few times. The chain uses TRBV19 and TRBJ1-5; no definite D call. CDR1 and CDR2 from the germline V gene are LNHDA and SQIVND (reference sequence). The CDR3 spans 13 residues. V was shortened by 3 bases and J by 1 base, with 4 bases between the two germline ends. For the CDR3, the DNA is TGTGCCAGTAGTATTGCGAGCAATCAGCCCCAGCATTTT. This sequence encodes CASSIASNQPQHF.